The 8 T cell receptor beta chains below all came from one sample that was sequenced in a study of blood T cell repertoires in COVID-19. The data were produced by immunoSEQ multiplex PCR, yet TCRdb's version contains in-frame clones alone and is incomplete. The profile shows about 420,000 clones, 70% to 90% of them singletons. The sequencing input was peripheral blood. These receptors came from a man aged 18 to 29 with COVID-19, enrolled during active disease.

This rearrangement joins TRBV5-5 to TRBJ2-3, with D perhaps TRBD2 (5 bases). Deletions cut 0 bases from V and 0 bases from J, with 8 bases between. CDR1 and CDR2 from the germline V gene are SGHKS and YYEKEE (reference sequence). The length of the CDR3 is 15 residues. In DNA form, the CDR3 reads TGTGCCAGCAGCTTGGTTAGCGCAAGCACAGATACGCAGTATTTT. This encodes CASSLVSASTDTQYF.

The chain recombines TRBV5-1 with TRBJ2-3, with 8 positions matching TRBD2. Germline CDR1 SGHRS, CDR2 YFSETQ. The CDR3 runs 18 residues. Germline trimming cut 1 base from V and 3 bases from J; bases unmatched to any gene: 13. The CDR3 here is CASSLTKAGTRGTDTQYF. Here the CDR3 DNA reads TGCGCCAGCAGCTTGACGAAAGCCGGGACTAGGGGTACAGATACGCAGTATTTT. Full variable domain (outside the CDR3, taken from reference TRBV5-1 and TRBJ2-3): KAGVTQTPRYLIKTRGQQVTLSCSPISGHRSVSWYQQTPGQGLQFLFEYFSETQRNKGNFPGRFSGRQFSNSRSEMNVSTLELGDSALYLCASSLTKAGTRGTDTQYFGPGTRLTVL.

This sequence joins TRBV29-1 and TRBJ1-2; a weak D match, TRBD1 (5 bases). V was trimmed by 6 bases and J by 3 bases, leaving 14 bases between them. The CDR3 sequence is 13 residues long. From germline, CDR1 is SQVTM and CDR2 ANQGSEA. The CDR3 nucleotides read TGCAGCGTCGCAGGGAAGTTGGACTATGGCTACACCTTC. Amino acids: CSVAGKLDYGYTF.

As DNA, the CDR3 is TGTGCCAGCAGCTTAGCGGTCACTAGCGGGAGCCCTTACAATGAGCAGTTCTTC. This encodes CASSLAVTSGSPYNEQFF. The chain is built from TRBV7-8 and TRBJ2-1; TRBD2 matches 11 bases. CDR1 and CDR2 from the germline V gene are SGHVS and FQNEAQ. This CDR3 comprises 18 residues. The V and J ends lost 0 bases and 4 bases, in that order; junction bases with no gene match: 8.

The V call is TRBV3-1 (or the pseudogene TRBV3-2), the J call TRBJ2-2; D uncertain. V was trimmed by 6 bases and J by 1 base, leaving 9 bases between them. Germline loops: CDR1 LGHDT, CDR2 YNNKEL (reference sequence). This CDR3 has 14 residues. CDR3 region: CASRPRGNTGELFF. The CDR3, as DNA: TGTGCCAGCAGACCTCGAGGGAACACCGGGGAGCTGTTTTTT.

This chain uses TRBV2 with TRBJ2-1; D not certain. The V end lost 6 bases, the J end lost 2 bases, and 8 bases lay between the germline ends. The V gene's germline CDR1 is SNHLY and CDR2 FYNNEI. There are 13 residues in the CDR3. As DNA, the CDR3 is TGTGCCAGCAGGGAGTTAACCTACAATGAGCAGTTCTTC. This gives the protein CASRELTYNEQFF.

The chain recombines TRBV11-3 with TRBJ2-6, with 9 bases aligning to TRBD1. V gave up 4 bases and J gave up 0 bases; unmatched junction bases: 7. The length of the CDR3 is 18 residues. Germline V CDR1 and CDR2: SGHNT, YENEEA. CDR3 sequence reads: CASSSRQGGRSGANVLTF. As DNA, the CDR3 is TGTGCCAGCAGCTCCAGACAGGGGGGACGCTCTGGGGCCAACGTCCTGACTTTC.

This clone was detected only once. This chain joins TRBV19 and TRBJ1-2; weak D call: TRBD1 (6 bases). Germline CDR1 LNHDA, CDR2 SQIVND (reference sequence). Trimming removed 3 bases from V and 3 bases from J, with 14 bases in between. CDR3 length: 15 residues. In DNA form, the CDR3 reads TGTGCCAGTAGTATCGGGGGGGCCCCGGACTATGGCTACACCTTC. Its protein is CASSIGGAPDYGYTF.